Presented here are 2 T cell receptor beta chains from one specimen sequenced in a study of T cell clones after liver transplantation. This table comes from immunoSEQ multiplex PCR, and its TCRdb copy is limited to in-frame clones, with some not included. The top ten hold 0.8% to 1% of the sample, which has about 99,000 clones, roughly four fifths seen once. The sample in question was CD4+ T cells from blood, obtained before liver transplant. The source of these receptors is a human donor who received a liver transplant.

V is TRBV2 and J is TRBJ2-7; TRBD2 matches 8 bases. There are 15 residues in the CDR3. After removal of 5 bases from V and 8 bases from J, the junction contained 14 bases not matched to a gene. Looked up from germline, CDR1 is SNHLY and CDR2 is FYNNEI. The CDR3 DNA reads TGTGCCAGCAGTTACGGGGGGGGCTTTTCTCTCAAGCAGTACTTC. It codes for CASSYGGGFSLKQYF.

The chain is built from TRBV5-4 and TRBJ2-5, with D maybe TRBD1 (6 bases). CDR1 and CDR2 from the germline V gene are SGHNT and YYREEE (reference sequence). V was trimmed by 4 bases and J by 1 base, leaving 8 bases between them. The CDR3 is 13 amino acids. Here the CDR3 DNA reads TGTGCCAGCAGCGAACAGGGCCAAGAGACCCAGTACTTC. Its translation: CASSEQGQETQYF.